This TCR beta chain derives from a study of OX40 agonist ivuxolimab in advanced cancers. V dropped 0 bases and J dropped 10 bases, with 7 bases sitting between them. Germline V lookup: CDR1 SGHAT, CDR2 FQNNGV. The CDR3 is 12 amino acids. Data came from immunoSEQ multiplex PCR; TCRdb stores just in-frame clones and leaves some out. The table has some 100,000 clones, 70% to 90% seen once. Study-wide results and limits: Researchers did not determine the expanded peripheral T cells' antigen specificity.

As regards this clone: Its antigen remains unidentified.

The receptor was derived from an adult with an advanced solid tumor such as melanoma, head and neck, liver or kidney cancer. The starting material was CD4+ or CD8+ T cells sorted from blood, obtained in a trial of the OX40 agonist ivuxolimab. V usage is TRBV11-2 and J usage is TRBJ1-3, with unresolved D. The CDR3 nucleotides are TGTGCCAGCAGCTTAGATGTCGAGACCATATATTTT. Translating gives CASSLDVETIYF.